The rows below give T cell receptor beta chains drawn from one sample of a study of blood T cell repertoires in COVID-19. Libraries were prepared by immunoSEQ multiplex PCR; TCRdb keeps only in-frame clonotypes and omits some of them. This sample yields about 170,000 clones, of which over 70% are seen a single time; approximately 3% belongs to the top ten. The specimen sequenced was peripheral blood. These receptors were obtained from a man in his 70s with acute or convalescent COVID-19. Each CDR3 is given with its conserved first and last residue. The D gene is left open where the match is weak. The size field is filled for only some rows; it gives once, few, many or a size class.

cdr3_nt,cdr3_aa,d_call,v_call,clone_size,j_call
TGCGCCAGCAGCTTACGGGGGACCCTGAACACTGAAGCTTTCTTT,CASSLRGTLNTEAFF,NA,TRBV5-1,NA,TRBJ1-1
TGTGCCAGCAGCTCGAAGACAGGGGTGAACACTGAAGCTTTCTTT,CASSSKTGVNTEAFF,NA,TRBV12-1,NA,TRBJ1-1
TGTGCCAGCAGTCGAAGGGGGGGGTCTGGAAACACCATATATTTT,CASSRRGGSGNTIYF,NA,TRBV6-5,NA,TRBJ1-3
TGCGCCAGCAGCGCCGGACTTTACACCGGGGAGCTGTTTTTT,CASSAGLYTGELFF,NA,TRBV5-1,NA,TRBJ2-2
TGTGCCAGCAGTTTGACTAGCGGGAGTTGGGCCCAGTACTTC,CASSLTSGSWAQYF,TRBD2,TRBV27,NA,TRBJ2-5
TGTGCCAGCAGCTTCTCCCTCAGGGGGAGGCTTAATGAAAAACTGTTTTTT,CASSFSLRGRLNEKLFF,TRBD1,TRBV5-4,NA,TRBJ1-4
TGTGCCAGCAGCCAAGACAGGGGCGATGAAAAACTGTTTTTT,CASSQDRGDEKLFF,NA,TRBV4-2,NA,TRBJ1-4
TGTGCCAGCAGCTCGGCAACCGGCAGGTCTGGAAACACCATATATTTT,CASSSATGRSGNTIYF,NA,TRBV11-3,NA,TRBJ1-3
TGTGCCAGCAGCTCAACAGGGAGGGACCATGGCTACACCTTC,CASSSTGRDHGYTF,NA,TRBV7-2,NA,TRBJ1-2
TGTGCCAGCAGATCCCACGGACAGGAGTACTATGGCTACACCTTC,CASRSHGQEYYGYTF,TRBD1,TRBV28,NA,TRBJ1-2
TGTGCCAGCAGCTTAGCGGCTAGCGGGAGCACAGATACGCAGTATTTT,CASSLAASGSTDTQYF,TRBD2,TRBV7-9,once,TRBJ2-3